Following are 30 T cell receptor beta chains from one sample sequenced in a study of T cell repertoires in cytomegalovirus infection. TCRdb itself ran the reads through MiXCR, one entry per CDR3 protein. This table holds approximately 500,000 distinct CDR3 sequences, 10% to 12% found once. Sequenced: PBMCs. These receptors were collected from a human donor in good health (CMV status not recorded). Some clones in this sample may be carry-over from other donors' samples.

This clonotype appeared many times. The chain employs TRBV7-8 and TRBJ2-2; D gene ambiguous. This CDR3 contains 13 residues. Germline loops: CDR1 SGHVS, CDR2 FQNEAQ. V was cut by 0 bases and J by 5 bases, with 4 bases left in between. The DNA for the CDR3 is TGTGCCAGCAGCTTAGCGGCAACCGGGGAGCTGTTTTTT. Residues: CASSLAATGELFF.

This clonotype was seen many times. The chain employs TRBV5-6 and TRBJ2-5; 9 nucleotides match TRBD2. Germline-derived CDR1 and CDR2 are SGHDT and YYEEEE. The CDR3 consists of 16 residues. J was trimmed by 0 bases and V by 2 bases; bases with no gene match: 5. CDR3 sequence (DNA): TGTGCCAGCAGCTTCTCCGGGACTAGCAACCAAGAGACCCAGTACTTC. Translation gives CASSFSGTSNQETQYF.

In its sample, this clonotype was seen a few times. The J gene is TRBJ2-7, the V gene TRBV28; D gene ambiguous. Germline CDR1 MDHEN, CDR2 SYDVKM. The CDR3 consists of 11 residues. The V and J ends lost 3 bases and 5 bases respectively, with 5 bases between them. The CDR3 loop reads CASSFWDEQYF. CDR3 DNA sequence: TGTGCCAGCAGTTTCTGGGACGAGCAGTACTTC.

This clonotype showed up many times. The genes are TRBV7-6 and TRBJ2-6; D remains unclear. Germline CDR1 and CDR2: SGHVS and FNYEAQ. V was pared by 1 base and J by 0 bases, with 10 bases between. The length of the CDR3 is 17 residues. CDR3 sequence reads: CASSLVVSLSGANVLTF. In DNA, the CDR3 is TGTGCCAGCAGCTTAGTCGTCAGCCTCTCTGGGGCCAACGTCCTGACTTTC.

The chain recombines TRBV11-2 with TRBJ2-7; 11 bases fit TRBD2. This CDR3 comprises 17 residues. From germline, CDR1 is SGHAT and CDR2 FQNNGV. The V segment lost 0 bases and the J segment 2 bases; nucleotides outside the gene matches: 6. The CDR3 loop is CASSLEGSGLAAYEQYF. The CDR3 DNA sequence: TGTGCCAGCAGCTTAGAAGGATCGGGACTAGCGGCCTACGAGCAGTACTTC.

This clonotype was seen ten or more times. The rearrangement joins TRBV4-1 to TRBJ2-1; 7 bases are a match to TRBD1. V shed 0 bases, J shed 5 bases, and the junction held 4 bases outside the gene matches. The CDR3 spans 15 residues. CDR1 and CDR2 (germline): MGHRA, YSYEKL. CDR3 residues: CASSQDPGGDNEQFF. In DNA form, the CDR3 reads TGCGCCAGCAGCCAAGACCCAGGGGGTGACAATGAGCAGTTCTTC.

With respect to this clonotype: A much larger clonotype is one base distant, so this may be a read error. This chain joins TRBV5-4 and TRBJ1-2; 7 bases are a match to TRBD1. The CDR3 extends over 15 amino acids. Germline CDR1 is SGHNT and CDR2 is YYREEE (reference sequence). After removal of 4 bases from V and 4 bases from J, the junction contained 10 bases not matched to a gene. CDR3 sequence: CASSPQGQRIYGYTF. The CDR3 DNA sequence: TGTGCCAGCAGCCCCCAGGGACAGAGGATCTATGGCTACACCTTC.

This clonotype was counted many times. CDR3 nucleotides: TGTGCCAGCAGTTCCGGGACACCTAGCACCGGGGAGCTGTTTTTT. Translated: CASSSGTPSTGELFF. The chain combines TRBV12-3 or TRBV12-4 with TRBJ2-2, with D maybe TRBD1 (6 bases). This CDR3 has 15 amino acids. Trimming removed 4 bases from V and 4 bases from J, with 13 bases in between.

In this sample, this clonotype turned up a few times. The CDR3 loop is CASSFDRADYGYTF. In DNA, the CDR3 is TGTGCCAGCAGTTTTGACAGGGCGGACTATGGCTACACCTTC. The chain joins TRBV12-3 or TRBV12-4 to TRBJ1-2; 7 nucleotides agree with TRBD1. The CDR3 spans 14 residues. V dropped 3 bases and J dropped 3; count of bases not matched to a gene: 4.

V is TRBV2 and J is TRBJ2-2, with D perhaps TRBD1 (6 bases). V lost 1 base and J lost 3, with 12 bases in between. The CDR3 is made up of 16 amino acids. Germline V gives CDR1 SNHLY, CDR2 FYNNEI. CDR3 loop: CASSEEDHRDTGELFF. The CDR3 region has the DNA TGTGCCAGCAGTGAAGAAGACCACAGGGACACCGGGGAGCTGTTTTTT.

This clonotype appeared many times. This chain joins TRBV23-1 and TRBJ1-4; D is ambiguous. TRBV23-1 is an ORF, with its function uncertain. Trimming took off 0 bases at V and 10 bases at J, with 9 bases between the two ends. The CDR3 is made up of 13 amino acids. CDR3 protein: CASSQSPWGKLFF. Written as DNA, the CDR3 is TGCGCCAGCAGTCAATCGCCCTGGGGAAAACTGTTTTTT.

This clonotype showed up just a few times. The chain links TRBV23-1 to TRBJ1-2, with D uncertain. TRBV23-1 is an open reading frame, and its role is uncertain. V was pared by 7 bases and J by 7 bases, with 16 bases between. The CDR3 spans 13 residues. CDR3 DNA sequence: TGCGCCAGCATCCCTCTTGGGTCTCGTGGCTACACCTTC. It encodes CASIPLGSRGYTF.

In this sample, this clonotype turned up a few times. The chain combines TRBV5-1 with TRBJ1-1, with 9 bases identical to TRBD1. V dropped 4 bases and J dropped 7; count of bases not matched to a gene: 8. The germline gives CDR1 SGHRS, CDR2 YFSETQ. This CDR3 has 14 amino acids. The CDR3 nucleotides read TGCGCCAGCAGCATACAGGGGGCCCCCCGTGAAGCTTTCTTT. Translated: CASSIQGAPREAFF. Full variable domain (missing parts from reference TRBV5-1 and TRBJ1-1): KAGVTQTPRYLIKTRGQQVTLSCSPISGHRSVSWYQQTPGQGLQFLFEYFSETQRNKGNFPGRFSGRQFSNSRSEMNVSTLELGDSALYLCASSIQGAPREAFFGQGTRLTVV.

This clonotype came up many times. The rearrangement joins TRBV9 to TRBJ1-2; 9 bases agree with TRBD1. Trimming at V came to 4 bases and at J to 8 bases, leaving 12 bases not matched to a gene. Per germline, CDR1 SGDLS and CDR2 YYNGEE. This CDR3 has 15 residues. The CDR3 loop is CASSPPSRQGEGYTF. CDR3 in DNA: TGTGCCAGCAGCCCACCCTCCAGACAGGGGGAAGGCTACACCTTC.

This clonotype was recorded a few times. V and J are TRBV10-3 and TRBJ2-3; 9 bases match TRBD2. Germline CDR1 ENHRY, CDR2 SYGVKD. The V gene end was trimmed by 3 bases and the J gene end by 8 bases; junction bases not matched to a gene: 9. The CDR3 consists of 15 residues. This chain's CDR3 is CAISDGSGRTGTQYF. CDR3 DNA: TGTGCCATCAGTGACGGTAGCGGGAGAACGGGTACGCAGTATTTT.

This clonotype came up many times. The CDR3 here is CASSPGPDSYGYTF. CDR3 nucleotides: TGTGCCAGCTCACCCGGCCCGGACAGCTATGGCTACACCTTC. The chain employs TRBV18 and TRBJ1-2, with D maybe TRBD1 (6 bases). Germline CDR1 KGHSH, CDR2 LQKENI. V was clipped by 3 bases and J by 4 bases, with 12 bases between them. This CDR3 comprises 14 residues. The complete variable domain, with remaining parts taken from reference TRBV18 and TRBJ1-2, reads NAGVMQNPRHLVRRRGQEARLRCSPMKGHSHVYWYRQLPEEGLKFMVYLQKENIIDESGMPKERFSAEFPKEGPSILRIQQVVRGDSAAYFCASSPGPDSYGYTFGSGTRLTVV.

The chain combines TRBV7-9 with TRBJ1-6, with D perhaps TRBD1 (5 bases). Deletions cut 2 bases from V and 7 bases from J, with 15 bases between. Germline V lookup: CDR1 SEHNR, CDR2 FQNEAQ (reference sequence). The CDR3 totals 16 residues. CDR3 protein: CASSLTPGRGNSPLHF. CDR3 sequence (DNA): TGTGCCAGCAGCTTAACCCCCGGACGGGGCAATTCACCCCTCCACTTT.

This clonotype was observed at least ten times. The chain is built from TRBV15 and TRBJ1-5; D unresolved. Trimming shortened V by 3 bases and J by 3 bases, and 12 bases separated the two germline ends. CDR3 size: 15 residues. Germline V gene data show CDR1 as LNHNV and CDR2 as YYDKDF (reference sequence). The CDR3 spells CATSSAGPFNQPQHF. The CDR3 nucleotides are TGTGCCACCAGCAGTGCAGGTCCCTTCAATCAGCCCCAGCATTTT. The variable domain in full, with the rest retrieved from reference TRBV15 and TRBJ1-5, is DAMVIQNPRYQVTQFGKPVTLSCSQTLNHNVMYWYQQKSSQAPKLLFHYYDKDFNNEADTPDNFQSRRPNTSFCFLDIRSPGLGDTAMYLCATSSAGPFNQPQHFGDGTRLSIL.

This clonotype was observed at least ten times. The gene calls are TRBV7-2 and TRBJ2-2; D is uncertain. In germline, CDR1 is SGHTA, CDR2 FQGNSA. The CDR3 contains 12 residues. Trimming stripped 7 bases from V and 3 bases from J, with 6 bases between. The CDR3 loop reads CASTRYTGELFF. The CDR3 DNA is TGTGCCAGCACCAGATACACCGGGGAGCTGTTTTTT.

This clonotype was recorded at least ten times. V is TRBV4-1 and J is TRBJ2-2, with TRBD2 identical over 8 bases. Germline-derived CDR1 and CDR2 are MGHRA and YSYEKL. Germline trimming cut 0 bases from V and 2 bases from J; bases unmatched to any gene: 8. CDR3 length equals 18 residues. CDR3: CASSQDFETSVNTGELFF. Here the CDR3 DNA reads TGCGCCAGCAGCCAAGATTTCGAGACTAGCGTAAACACCGGGGAGCTGTTTTTT.

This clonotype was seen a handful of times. In DNA, the CDR3 is TGTGCCCCCACAGGGGGTGGCTACGAGCAGTACTTC. This codes for CAPTGGGYEQYF. The genes are TRBV24-1 and TRBJ2-7; TRBD1 matches 8 bases. Trimming removed 12 bases from V and 3 bases from J; junction bases left unmatched: 6. The CDR3 is made up of 12 amino acids. Per the germline V gene, CDR1 is KGHDR and CDR2 is SFDVKD.

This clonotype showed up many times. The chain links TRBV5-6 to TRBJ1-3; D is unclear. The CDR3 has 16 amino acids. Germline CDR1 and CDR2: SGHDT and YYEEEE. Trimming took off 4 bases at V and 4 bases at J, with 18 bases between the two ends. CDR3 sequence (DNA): TGTGCCAGCAGCACCTACCGGGAGGCGGGAGGAAACACCATATATTTT. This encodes CASSTYREAGGNTIYF.

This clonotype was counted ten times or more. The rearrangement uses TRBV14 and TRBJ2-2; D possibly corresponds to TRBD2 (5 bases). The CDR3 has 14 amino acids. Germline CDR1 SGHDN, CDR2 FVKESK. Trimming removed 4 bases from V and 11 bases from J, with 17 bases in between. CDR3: CASSLYRDTRELFF. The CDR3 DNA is TGTGCCAGCAGCCTATACCGGGATACCCGAGAGCTGTTTTTT.

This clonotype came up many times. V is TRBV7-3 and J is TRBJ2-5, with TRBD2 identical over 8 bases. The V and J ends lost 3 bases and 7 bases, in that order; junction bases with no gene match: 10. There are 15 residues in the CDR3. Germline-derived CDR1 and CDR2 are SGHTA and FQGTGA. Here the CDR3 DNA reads TGTGCCAGCAGCTTTAGTAGCGGGAAGGGTGGGACCCAGTACTTC. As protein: CASSFSSGKGGTQYF.

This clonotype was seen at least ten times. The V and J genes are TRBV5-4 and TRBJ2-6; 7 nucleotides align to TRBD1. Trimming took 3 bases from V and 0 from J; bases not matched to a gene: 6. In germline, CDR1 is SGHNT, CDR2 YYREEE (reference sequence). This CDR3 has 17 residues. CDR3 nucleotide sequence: TGTGCCAGCAGCTCCAACAGGGGACGCTCTGGGGCCAACGTCCTGACTTTC. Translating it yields CASSSNRGRSGANVLTF.

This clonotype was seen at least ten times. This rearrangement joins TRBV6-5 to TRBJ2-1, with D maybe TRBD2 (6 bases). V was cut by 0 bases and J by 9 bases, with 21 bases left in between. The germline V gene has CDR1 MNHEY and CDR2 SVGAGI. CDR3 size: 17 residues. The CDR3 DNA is TGTGCCAGCAGTTACTCGACGGGGGTATTGAGATCTACTGAGCAGTTCTTC. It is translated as CASSYSTGVLRSTEQFF.

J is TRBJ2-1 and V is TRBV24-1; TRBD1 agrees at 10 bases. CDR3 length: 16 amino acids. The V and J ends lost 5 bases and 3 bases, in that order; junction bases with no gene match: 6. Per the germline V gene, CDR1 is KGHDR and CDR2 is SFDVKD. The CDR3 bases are TGTGCCACCAGTGCCTCAAGGACAGGGGGCTACAATGAGCAGTTCTTC. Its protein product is CATSASRTGGYNEQFF.

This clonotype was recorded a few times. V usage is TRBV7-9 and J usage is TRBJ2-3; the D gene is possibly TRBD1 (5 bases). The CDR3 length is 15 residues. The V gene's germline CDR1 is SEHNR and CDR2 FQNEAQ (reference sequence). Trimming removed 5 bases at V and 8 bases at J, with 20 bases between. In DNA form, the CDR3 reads TGTGCCAGCAGCCCTAGGGTCCAGGGCTTACGTACGCAGTATTTT. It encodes CASSPRVQGLRTQYF.

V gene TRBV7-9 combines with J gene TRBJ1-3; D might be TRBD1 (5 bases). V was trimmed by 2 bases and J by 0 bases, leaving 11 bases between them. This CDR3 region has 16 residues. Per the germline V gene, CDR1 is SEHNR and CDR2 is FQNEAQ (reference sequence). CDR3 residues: CASSLWGRISGNTIYF. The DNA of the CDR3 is TGTGCCAGCAGCTTATGGGGCAGAATCTCTGGAAACACCATATATTTT.

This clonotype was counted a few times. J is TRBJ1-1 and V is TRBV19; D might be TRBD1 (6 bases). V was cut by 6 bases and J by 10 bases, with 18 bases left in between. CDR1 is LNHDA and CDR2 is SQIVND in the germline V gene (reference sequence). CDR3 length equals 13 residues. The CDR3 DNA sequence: TGTGCCAGTAGGAAAAGCTCTACAGGGTCAGCTTTCTTT. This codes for CASRKSSTGSAFF. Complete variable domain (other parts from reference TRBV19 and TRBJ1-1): DGGITQSPKYLFRKEGQNVTLSCEQNLNHDAMYWYRQDPGQGLRLIYYSQIVNDFQKGDIAEGYSVSREKKESFPLTVTSAQKNPTAFYLCASRKSSTGSAFFGQGTRLTVV.